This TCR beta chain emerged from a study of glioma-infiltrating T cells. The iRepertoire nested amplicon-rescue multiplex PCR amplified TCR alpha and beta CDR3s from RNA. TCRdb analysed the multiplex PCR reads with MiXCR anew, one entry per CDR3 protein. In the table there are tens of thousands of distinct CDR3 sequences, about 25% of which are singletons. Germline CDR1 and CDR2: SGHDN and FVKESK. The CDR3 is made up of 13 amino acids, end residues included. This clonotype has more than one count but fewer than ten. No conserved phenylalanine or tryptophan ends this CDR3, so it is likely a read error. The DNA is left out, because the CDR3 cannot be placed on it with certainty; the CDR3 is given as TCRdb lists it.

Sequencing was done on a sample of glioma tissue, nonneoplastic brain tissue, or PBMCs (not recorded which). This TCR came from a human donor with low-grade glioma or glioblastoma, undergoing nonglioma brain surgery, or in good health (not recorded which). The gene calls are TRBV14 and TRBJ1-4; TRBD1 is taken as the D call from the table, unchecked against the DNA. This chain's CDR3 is CASSQDSPGQGDL.